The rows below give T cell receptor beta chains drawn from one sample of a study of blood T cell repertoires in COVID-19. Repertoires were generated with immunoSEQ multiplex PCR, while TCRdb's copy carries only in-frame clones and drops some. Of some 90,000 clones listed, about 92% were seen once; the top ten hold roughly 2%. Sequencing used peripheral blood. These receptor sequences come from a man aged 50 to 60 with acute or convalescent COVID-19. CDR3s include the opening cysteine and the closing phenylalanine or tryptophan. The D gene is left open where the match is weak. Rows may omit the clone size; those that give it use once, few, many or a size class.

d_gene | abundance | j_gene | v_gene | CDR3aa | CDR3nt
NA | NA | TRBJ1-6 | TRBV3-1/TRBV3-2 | CASSRVLNSPLHF | TGTGCCAGCAGCCGAGTCCTCAACTCACCCCTCCACTTT
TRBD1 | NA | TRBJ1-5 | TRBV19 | CASSIDKGASSNQPQHF | TGTGCCAGTAGTATAGATAAGGGGGCGTCCAGCAATCAGCCCCAGCATTTT
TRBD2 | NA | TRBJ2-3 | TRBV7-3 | CASSLTGLATDTQYF | TGTGCCAGCAGCTTAACGGGACTAGCGACAGATACGCAGTATTTT
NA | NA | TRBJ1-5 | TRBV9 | CASSPPGSNQPQHF | TGTGCCAGCAGCCCCCCAGGGAGCAATCAGCCCCAGCATTTT
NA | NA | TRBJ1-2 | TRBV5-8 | CASSIRTIRGAEGYTF | TGTGCCAGCAGCATCCGGACGATACGGGGGGCAGAAGGCTACACCTTC
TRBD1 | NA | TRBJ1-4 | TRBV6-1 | CASSEDRGVVGLFF | TGTGCCAGCAGTGAAGACAGGGGGGTTGTCGGACTGTTTTTT
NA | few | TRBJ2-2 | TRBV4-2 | CASSQAFGGNTGELFF | TGTGCCAGCAGCCAAGCCTTTGGAGGGAACACCGGGGAGCTGTTTTTT
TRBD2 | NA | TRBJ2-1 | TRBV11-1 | CASSFPRGLAHNEQFF | TGTGCCAGCAGCTTCCCGAGGGGACTAGCGCATAATGAGCAGTTCTTC
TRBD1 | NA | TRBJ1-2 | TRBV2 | CASSEVDGTGVYGYTF | TGTGCCAGCAGTGAAGTGGATGGGACAGGGGTCTATGGCTACACCTTC
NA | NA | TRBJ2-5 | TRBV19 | CASSQGMGTQYF | TGTGCCAGTAGCCAGGGAATGGGGACCCAGTACTTC
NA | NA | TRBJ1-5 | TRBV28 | CASSFQGGSEQPQHF | TGTGCCAGCAGTTTTCAGGGTGGGTCAGAGCAGCCCCAGCATTTT
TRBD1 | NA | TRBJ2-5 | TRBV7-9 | CASRLGTGETQYF | TGTGCCAGCAGGCTCGGGACAGGGGAGACCCAGTACTTC
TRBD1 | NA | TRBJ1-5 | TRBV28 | CAILDRGTNQPQHF | TGTGCCATACTCGACAGGGGAACAAATCAGCCCCAGCATTTT
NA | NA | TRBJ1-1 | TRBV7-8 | CASSLELSGAFF | TGTGCCAGCAGCTTAGAATTGAGTGGAGCTTTCTTT
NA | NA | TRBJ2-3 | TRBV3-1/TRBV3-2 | CASGPTTGDTQYF | TGTGCCAGCGGCCCCACTACGGGAGATACGCAGTATTTT